Following are 25 T cell receptor beta chains from one sample sequenced in a study of blood T cell repertoires in COVID-19 (dated by TCRdb to about 2020). The protocol used for the library was the immunoSEQ multiplex PCR assay. Held by TCRdb, this immuneACCESS table contains in-frame sequences only and omits some clones. Under half of the omission traces to an unresolved V gene where checked; the cause of the rest is unknown. Recorded for this sample are roughly 100,000 clones; about four fifths of them occurred a single time. The leading ten clones occupy roughly 10% of the sample. Material: peripheral blood. All receptors derive from a woman older than 75 with acute or convalescent COVID-19.

This clone was counted between two and nine times. The chain employs TRBV7-2 and TRBJ2-1; D may be TRBD2 (5 bases). The CDR3 has 13 residues. Germline CDR1 is SGHTA and CDR2 is FQGNSA. V lost 5 bases and J lost 12, with 17 bases in between. CDR3 DNA sequence: TGTGCCAGCAGCCCCTCGGGGTCCAGGAGGCAGTTCTTC. It codes for CASSPSGSRRQFF. The whole variable domain, remainder taken from reference TRBV7-2 and TRBJ2-1, is GAGVSQSPSNKVTEKGKDVELRCDPISGHTALYWYRQSLGQGLEFLIYFQGNSAPDKSGLPSDRFSAERTGGSVSTLTIQRTQQEDSAVYLCASSPSGSRRQFFGPGTRLTVL.

The chain links TRBV7-9 to TRBJ1-2; the D gene is possibly TRBD1 (5 bases). The length of the CDR3 is 14 residues. Trimming shortened V by 1 base and J by 4 bases, and 10 bases separated the two germline ends. The germline gives CDR1 SEHNR, CDR2 FQNEAQ (reference sequence). The CDR3 loop reads CASSLDRLRYGYTF. CDR3 in DNA: TGTGCCAGCAGCTTAGACAGGCTCCGCTATGGCTACACCTTC.

CDR3 DNA: TGTGCCAGCAACGAGTACGGAGGGGGACAGAGTTACTCCAATGAGCAGTTCTTC. Residues: CASNEYGGGQSYSNEQFF. The V and J genes are TRBV7-9 and TRBJ2-1; TRBD1 is a possible D gene (7 bases). Germline V gene lookup returns CDR1 SEHNR and CDR2 FQNEAQ (reference sequence). V was pared by 7 bases and J by 6 bases, with 28 bases between. CDR3 size: 18 residues.

The chain is built from TRBV29-1 and TRBJ2-6; D gene unclear. Germline V gene lookup returns CDR1 SQVTM and CDR2 ANQGSEA. CDR3 length: 13 amino acids. The germline V and J ends were trimmed by 6 bases and 2 bases, with 8 bases remaining between them. The CDR3 protein is CSVLSPGANVLTF. As DNA, the CDR3 is TGCAGCGTATTGAGTCCTGGGGCCAACGTCCTGACTTTC.

V and J are TRBV15 and TRBJ2-1; 11 bases line up with TRBD2. Losses at the gene ends were 5 bases for V and 8 bases for J; bases not matched to a gene: 23. Germline V gene sequence: CDR1 LNHNV, CDR2 YYDKDF (reference sequence). CDR3 length: 20 amino acids. CDR3 nucleotide sequence: TGTGCCACCAGCGTTATGTTGGGGCTAGCGGGGGGCCTTTGGTTAGATGAGCAGTTCTTC. Its translation is CATSVMLGLAGGLWLDEQFF.

The J gene is TRBJ2-7, the V gene TRBV7-2; maybe TRBD2 (7 bases). V gave up 0 bases and J gave up 4 bases, with 13 bases separating them. Germline CDR1 reads SGHTA; CDR2 reads FQGNSA. CDR3 length equals 15 residues. The CDR3 DNA reads as TGTGCCAGCAGCTTAGCGATCGGGGGGCTTTACGAGCAGTACTTC. Its protein product is CASSLAIGGLYEQYF.

V usage is TRBV9 and J usage is TRBJ1-6; tentatively, D is TRBD1 (5 bases). The ends were cut back, 4 bases at V and 10 bases at J, with 12 bases in the middle. This CDR3 is 13 amino acids long. CDR1 and CDR2 from the germline V gene are SGDLS and YYNGEE. The CDR3 nucleotides read TGTGCCAGCAGCCCATCAGGGTTATCACCCCTCCACTTT. This codes for CASSPSGLSPLHF. The full variable domain, rest sourced from reference TRBV9 and TRBJ1-6, is DSGVTQTPKHLITATGQRVTLRCSPRSGDLSVYWYQQSLDQGLQFLIQYYNGEERAKGNILERFSAQQFPDLHSELNLSSLELGDSALYFCASSPSGLSPLHFGNGTRLTVT.

V is TRBV2 and J is TRBJ1-1; TRBD1 agrees at 9 bases. CDR1 is SNHLY, CDR2 FYNNEI, per germline. V was clipped by 6 bases and J by 5 bases; unmatched bases: 13. This CDR3 is 16 amino acids long. CDR3 in DNA: TGTGCCAGCAGACAAGAGACAGGGGGAGGAGAGACTGAAGCTTTCTTT. Its translation: CASRQETGGGETEAFF.

The chain links TRBV5-1 to TRBJ1-5, with D possibly being TRBD1 (5 bases). Trimming took 1 base from V and 7 from J, leaving 12 bases between them. The CDR3 sequence is 14 residues long. Germline CDR1 reads SGHRS; CDR2 reads YFSETQ. CDR3 in amino acids: CASSLSGVEQPQHF. Here the CDR3 DNA reads TGCGCCAGCAGCTTGTCGGGGGTAGAGCAGCCCCAGCATTTT.

The CDR3 nucleotides read TGTGCCAGCAGCCCACTGCCTACTAGCGGGGTCGTTGAGCAGTTCTTC. Protein: CASSPLPTSGVVEQFF. The rearrangement links TRBV9 to TRBJ2-1; 10 bases are shared with TRBD2. After removal of 4 bases from V and 9 bases from J, the junction contained 13 bases not matched to a gene. Germline values: CDR1 SGDLS, CDR2 YYNGEE. The CDR3 extends over 16 amino acids. Combining the CDR3 with reference TRBV9 and TRBJ2-1 gives the whole variable domain DSGVTQTPKHLITATGQRVTLRCSPRSGDLSVYWYQQSLDQGLQFLIQYYNGEERAKGNILERFSAQQFPDLHSELNLSSLELGDSALYFCASSPLPTSGVVEQFFGPGTRLTVL.

The chain recombines TRBV6-5 with TRBJ2-3; 9 bases are a match to TRBD2. Germline V gene lookup returns CDR1 MNHEY and CDR2 SVGAGI. J gave up 4 bases and V 5 bases, and 7 bases lay outside the gene matches. This CDR3 spans 15 amino acids. CDR3 region: CASSHSGRQSDTQYF. The CDR3 DNA follows: TGTGCCAGCAGTCATAGCGGGAGACAGTCAGATACGCAGTATTTT.

This chain connects TRBV18 to TRBJ1-5, with D possibly being TRBD1 (5 bases). The CDR3 runs 14 residues. Germline V gives CDR1 KGHSH, CDR2 LQKENI. Trimming removed 3 bases from V and 4 bases from J, with 10 bases in between. The CDR3 bases are TGTGCCAGCTCACCCCGCGGGGGGAATCAGCCCCAGCATTTT. It codes for CASSPRGGNQPQHF.

Regarding this clone: The sample carries other DNA sequences with the same CDR3. J is TRBJ1-5 and V is TRBV28, with D maybe TRBD1 (5 bases). Germline V gene sequence: CDR1 MDHEN, CDR2 SYDVKM. The V gene lost 4 bases and the J gene lost 5 bases, with 6 bases spanning the gap. The CDR3 has 12 residues. The CDR3 reads CASSWGDQPQHF. The CDR3 bases are TGTGCCAGCAGTTGGGGGGATCAGCCCCAGCATTTT.

The chain combines TRBV21-1 with TRBJ2-3; the DNA was not used to check the table's D call, TRBD1. TRBV21-1 is a pseudogene. This CDR3 is 13 amino acids long. DNA for the CDR3: TGTGCCAGCAGCAAAGTCGCAGGCGATACGCAGTATTTT. This translates into CASSKVAGDTQYF.

In this sample, this clone turned up a few times. This rearrangement joins TRBV30 to TRBJ1-2; D not certain. Trimming removed 5 bases at V and 5 bases at J, with 12 bases between. The CDR3 spans 12 residues. Germline V gene data show CDR1 as GTSNPN and CDR2 as SVGIG (reference sequence). Here the CDR3 reads CAWVGNGYGYTF. DNA for the CDR3: TGTGCCTGGGTGGGCAATGGTTATGGCTACACCTTC.

The CDR3 region is CASSQDLLAHASYEQYF. CDR3 coding DNA: TGCGCCAGCAGCCAAGATTTACTCGCGCATGCATCCTACGAGCAGTACTTC. The rearrangement links TRBV4-3 to TRBJ2-7; no firm D call. Trimming shortened V by 0 bases and J by 1 base, and 16 bases separated the two germline ends. CDR3 size: 17 residues. Germline values: CDR1 LGHNA, CDR2 YSLEER.

In DNA, the CDR3 is TGTGCCAGCAGCTTACACGGACAGGGTGGGGATGAGCAGTTCTTC. It translates to CASSLHGQGGDEQFF. The chain is built from TRBV7-6 and TRBJ2-1; 8 nucleotides line up with TRBD1. This CDR3 is built from 15 residues. Germline CDR1 reads SGHVS; CDR2 reads FNYEAQ. V dropped 2 bases and J dropped 8; count of bases not matched to a gene: 8. The variable domain in full, with the rest retrieved from reference TRBV7-6 and TRBJ2-1, is GAGVSQSPRYKVTKRGQDVALRCDPISGHVSLYWYRQALGQGPEFLTYFNYEAQQDKSGLPNDRFSAERPEGSISTLTIQRTEQRDSAMYRCASSLHGQGGDEQFFGPGTRLTVL.

Written as DNA, the CDR3 is TGTGCCAGCAGCTCGACAGGGATTGTAACAGATACGCAGTATTTT. Its protein product is CASSSTGIVTDTQYF. This chain connects TRBV27 to TRBJ2-3; 7 nucleotides align to TRBD1. V lost 6 bases to trimming and J lost 3 bases; unmatched junction nucleotides: 9. Germline-derived CDR1 and CDR2 are MNHEY and SMNVEV (reference sequence). CDR3 length equals 15 residues.

The chain couples TRBV6-5 to TRBJ1-6, with 9 bases matching TRBD1. With 2 bases clipped from V and 5 bases from J, the junction kept 1 base outside the gene matches. CDR1 is MNHEY, CDR2 SVGAGI, per germline. This CDR3 is 15 amino acids long. The CDR3 DNA sequence: TGTGCCAGCAGTTACGGGGACAGGGATAATTCACCCCTCCACTTT. Its protein product is CASSYGDRDNSPLHF.

The chain carries TRBV24-1 and TRBJ2-3; 8 bases map to TRBD2. CDR1 and CDR2 from the germline V gene are KGHDR and SFDVKD. Trimming removed 0 bases from V and 1 base from J; junction bases left unmatched: 2. The CDR3 covers 16 residues. The CDR3 DNA is TGTGCCACCAGTGATTTGACCGGGGGGGGCACAGATACGCAGTATTTT. Protein product: CATSDLTGGGTDTQYF.

This clone was observed a handful of times. The V call is TRBV30, the J call TRBJ2-1; no firm D call. Germline loops: CDR1 GTSNPN, CDR2 SVGIG (reference sequence). V was pared by 2 bases and J by 7 bases, with 6 bases between. The CDR3 is 11 residues long. The CDR3 DNA reads TGTGCCTGGAGTAGCGCAAATGAGCAGTTCTTC. This codes for CAWSSANEQFF.

The chain carries TRBV25-1 and TRBJ1-2, with 9 bases that match TRBD1. There are 16 residues in the CDR3. V trimming: 5 bases; J trimming: 7 bases; junction bases outside the gene matches: 14. Looked up from germline, CDR1 is MGHDK and CDR2 is SYGVNS. The CDR3 sequence is CASSFSGGTGYFGYTF. CDR3 DNA: TGTGCCAGCAGTTTCAGCGGAGGGACAGGGTATTTTGGCTACACCTTC.

The chain links TRBV4-1 to TRBJ1-4, with no clear D. The germline V gene has CDR1 MGHRA and CDR2 YSYEKL. Trimming pared 0 bases from V and 4 bases from J, leaving 6 bases between. CDR3 length equals 14 residues. CDR3 loop: CASSQDNINEKLFF. CDR3 bases: TGCGCCAGCAGCCAAGATAATATTAATGAAAAACTGTTTTTT.

The chain uses TRBV5-1 and TRBJ2-7, with D perhaps matching TRBD1 (6 bases). Per germline, CDR1 SGHRS and CDR2 YFSETQ. Trimming removed 2 bases from V and 0 bases from J, with 9 bases in between. This CDR3 spans 14 amino acids. The CDR3 sequence: CASSFRGSSYEQYF. The CDR3 DNA reads as TGCGCCAGCAGCTTTAGGGGGAGCTCCTACGAGCAGTACTTC. Complete variable domain (other parts from reference TRBV5-1 and TRBJ2-7): KAGVTQTPRYLIKTRGQQVTLSCSPISGHRSVSWYQQTPGQGLQFLFEYFSETQRNKGNFPGRFSGRQFSNSRSEMNVSTLELGDSALYLCASSFRGSSYEQYFGPGTRLTVT.

Only one count was recorded for this clone. CDR3 bases: TGTGCCAGCAGCGTGTCCCTCTCTAGCGGGGGGATTAATACGCAGTATTTT. Its protein product is CASSVSLSSGGINTQYF. This chain joins TRBV4-2 and TRBJ2-3; 11 positions agree with TRBD2. The CDR3 runs 17 residues. Trimming cost V 5 bases and J 7 bases; bases outside gene matches: 14. The germline V gene has CDR1 LGHNA and CDR2 YNFKEQ.